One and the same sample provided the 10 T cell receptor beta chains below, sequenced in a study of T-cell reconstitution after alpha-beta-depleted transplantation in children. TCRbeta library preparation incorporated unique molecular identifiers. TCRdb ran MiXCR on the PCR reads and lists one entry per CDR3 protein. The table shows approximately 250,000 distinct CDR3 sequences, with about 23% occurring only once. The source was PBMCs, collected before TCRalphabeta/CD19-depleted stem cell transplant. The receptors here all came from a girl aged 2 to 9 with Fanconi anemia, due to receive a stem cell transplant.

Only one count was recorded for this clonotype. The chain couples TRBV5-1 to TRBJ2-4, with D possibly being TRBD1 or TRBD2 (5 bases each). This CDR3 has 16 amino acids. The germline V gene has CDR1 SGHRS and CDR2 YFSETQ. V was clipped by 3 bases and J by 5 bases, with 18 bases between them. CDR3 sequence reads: CASSSGLGTTENIQYF. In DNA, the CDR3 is TGCGCCAGCAGCTCAGGGCTTGGGACCACTGAAAACATTCAGTACTTC. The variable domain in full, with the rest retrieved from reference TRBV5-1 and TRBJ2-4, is KAGVTQTPRYLIKTRGQQVTLSCSPISGHRSVSWYQQTPGQGLQFLFEYFSETQRNKGNFPGRFSGRQFSNSRSEMNVSTLELGDSALYLCASSSGLGTTENIQYFGAGTRLSVL.

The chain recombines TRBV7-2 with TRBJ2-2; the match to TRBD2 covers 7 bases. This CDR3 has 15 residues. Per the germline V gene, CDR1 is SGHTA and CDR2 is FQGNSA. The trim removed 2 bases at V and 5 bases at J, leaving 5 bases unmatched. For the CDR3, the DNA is TGTGCCAGCAGCTTAATCAACGGGGGGACCGGGGAGCTGTTTTTT. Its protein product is CASSLINGGTGELFF.

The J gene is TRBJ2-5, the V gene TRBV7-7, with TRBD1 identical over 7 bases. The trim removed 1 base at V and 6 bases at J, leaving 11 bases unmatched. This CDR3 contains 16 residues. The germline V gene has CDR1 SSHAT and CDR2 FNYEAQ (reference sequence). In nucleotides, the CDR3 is TGTGCCAGCAGCTTAGGGGCAGTAGGCAGGGGGAAGACCCAGTACTTC. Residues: CASSLGAVGRGKTQYF.

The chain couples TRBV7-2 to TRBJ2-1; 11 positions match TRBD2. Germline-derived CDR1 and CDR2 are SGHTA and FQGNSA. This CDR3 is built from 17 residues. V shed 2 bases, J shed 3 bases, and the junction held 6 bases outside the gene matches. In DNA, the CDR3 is TGTGCCAGCAGCTTACTTAGCGGGAGGGTCGGCTACAATGAGCAGTTCTTC. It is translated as CASSLLSGRVGYNEQFF.

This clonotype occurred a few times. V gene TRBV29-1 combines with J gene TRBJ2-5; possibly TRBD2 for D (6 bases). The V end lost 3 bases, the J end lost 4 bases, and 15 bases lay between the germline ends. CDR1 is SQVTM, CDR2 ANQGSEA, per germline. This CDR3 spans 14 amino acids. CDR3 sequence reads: CSVDARERGETQYF. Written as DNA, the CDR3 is TGCAGCGTTGATGCCCGGGAGCGAGGAGAGACCCAGTACTTC.

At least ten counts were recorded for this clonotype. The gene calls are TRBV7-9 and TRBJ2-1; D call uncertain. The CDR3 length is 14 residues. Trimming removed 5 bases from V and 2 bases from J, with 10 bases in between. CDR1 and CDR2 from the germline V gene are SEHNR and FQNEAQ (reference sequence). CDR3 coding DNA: TGTGCCAGCAGCGCTAGAAGGACCTACAATGAGCAGTTCTTC. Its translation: CASSARRTYNEQFF.

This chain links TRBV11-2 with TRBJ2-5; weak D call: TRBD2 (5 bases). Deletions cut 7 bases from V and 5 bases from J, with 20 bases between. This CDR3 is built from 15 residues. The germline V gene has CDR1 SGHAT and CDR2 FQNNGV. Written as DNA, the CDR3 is TGTGCCAGCACCTCAGCGGATGGGTTTTCGGAGACCCAGTACTTC. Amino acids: CASTSADGFSETQYF.

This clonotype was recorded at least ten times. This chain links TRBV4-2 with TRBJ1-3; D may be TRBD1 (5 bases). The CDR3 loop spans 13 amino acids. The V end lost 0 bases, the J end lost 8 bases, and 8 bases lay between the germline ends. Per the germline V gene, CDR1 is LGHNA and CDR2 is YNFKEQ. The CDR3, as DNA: TGTGCCAGCAGCCAAGAGTGGGGCCACACCATATATTTT. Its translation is CASSQEWGHTIYF.

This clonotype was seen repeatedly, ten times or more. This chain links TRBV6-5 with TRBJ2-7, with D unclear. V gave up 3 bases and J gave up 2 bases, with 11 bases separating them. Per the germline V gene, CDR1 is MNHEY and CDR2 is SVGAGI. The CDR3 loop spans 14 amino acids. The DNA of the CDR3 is TGTGCCAGCAGTTATGACGACGAAGCCTACGAGCAGTACTTC. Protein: CASSYDDEAYEQYF.

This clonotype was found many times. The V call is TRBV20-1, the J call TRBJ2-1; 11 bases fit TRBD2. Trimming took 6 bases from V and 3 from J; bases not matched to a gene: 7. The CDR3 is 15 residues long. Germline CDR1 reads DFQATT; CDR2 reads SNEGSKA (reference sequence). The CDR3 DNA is TGCAGTGCACGACTAGCGGGACTCCTCTACAATGAGCAGTTCTTC. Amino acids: CSARLAGLLYNEQFF.